This T cell receptor (beta chain) was sequenced during a study of blood T cell repertoires in COVID-19. This clone was recorded a few times. The ends were cut back, 3 bases at V and 4 bases at J, with 3 bases in the middle. The CDR3 loop spans 11 amino acids. This table comes from immunoSEQ multiplex PCR, and its TCRdb copy is limited to in-frame clones, with some not included. The table includes approximately 440,000 clones, about 90% detected once. The receptor comes from a man younger than 35 who had recovered from COVID-19. The V gene is TRBV12-3 or TRBV12-4, the J gene TRBJ1-1; D is unclear. Specimen: PBMCs or T cells enriched from blood (not recorded which). The CDR3 coding sequence is TGTGCCAGCAGTTTCCTCACTGAAGCTTTCTTT. Translated: CASSFLTEAFF.